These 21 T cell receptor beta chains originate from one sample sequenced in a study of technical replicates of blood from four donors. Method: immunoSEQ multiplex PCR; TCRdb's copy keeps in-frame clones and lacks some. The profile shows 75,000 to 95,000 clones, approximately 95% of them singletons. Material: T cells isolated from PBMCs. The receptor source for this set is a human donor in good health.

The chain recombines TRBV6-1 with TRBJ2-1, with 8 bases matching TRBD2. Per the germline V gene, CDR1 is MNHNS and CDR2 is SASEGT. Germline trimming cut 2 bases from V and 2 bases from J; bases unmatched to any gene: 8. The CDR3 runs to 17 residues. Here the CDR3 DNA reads TGTGCCAGCAGTGAAATAGGTACTAGCGGTCCCTACAATGAGCAGTTCTTC. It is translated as CASSEIGTSGPYNEQFF.

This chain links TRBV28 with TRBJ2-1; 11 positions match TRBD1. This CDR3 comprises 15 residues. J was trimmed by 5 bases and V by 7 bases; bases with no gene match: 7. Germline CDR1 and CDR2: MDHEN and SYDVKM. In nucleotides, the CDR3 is TGTGCCAGCACCCTGGGACAGGGGGTCAACAATGAGCAGTTCTTC. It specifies CASTLGQGVNNEQFF.

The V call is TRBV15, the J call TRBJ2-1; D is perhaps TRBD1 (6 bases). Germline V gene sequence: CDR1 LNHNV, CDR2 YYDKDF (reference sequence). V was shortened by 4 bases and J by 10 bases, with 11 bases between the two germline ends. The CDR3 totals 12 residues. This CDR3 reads CATSTTGAEQFF. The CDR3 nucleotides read TGTGCCACCAGCACGACAGGCGCCGAGCAGTTCTTC.

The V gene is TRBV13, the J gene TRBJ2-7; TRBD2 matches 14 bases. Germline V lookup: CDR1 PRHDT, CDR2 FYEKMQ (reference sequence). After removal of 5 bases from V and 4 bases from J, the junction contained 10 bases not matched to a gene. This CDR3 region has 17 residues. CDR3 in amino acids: CASSPGTSGGRFYEQYF. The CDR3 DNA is TGTGCCAGCAGCCCCGGGACTAGCGGGGGCCGATTTTACGAGCAGTACTTC.

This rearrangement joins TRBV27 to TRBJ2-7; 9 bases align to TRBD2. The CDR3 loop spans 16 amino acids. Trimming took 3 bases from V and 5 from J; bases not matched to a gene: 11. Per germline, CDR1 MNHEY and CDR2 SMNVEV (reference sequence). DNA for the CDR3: TGTGCCAGCAGTTTTTCTAGCGGGGCGGCGGGCCACGAGCAGTACTTC. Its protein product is CASSFSSGAAGHEQYF.

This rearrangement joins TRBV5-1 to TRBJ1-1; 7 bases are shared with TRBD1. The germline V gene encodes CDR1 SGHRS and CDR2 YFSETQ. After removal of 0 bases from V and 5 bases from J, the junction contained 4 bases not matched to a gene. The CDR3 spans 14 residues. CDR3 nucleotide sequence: TGCGCCAGCAGCTTGGATAGGGGGCAGACTGAAGCTTTCTTT. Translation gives CASSLDRGQTEAFF.

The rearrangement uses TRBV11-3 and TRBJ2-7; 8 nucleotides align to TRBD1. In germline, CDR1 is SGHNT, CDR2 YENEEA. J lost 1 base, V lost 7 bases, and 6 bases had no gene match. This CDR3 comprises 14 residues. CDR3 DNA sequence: TGTGCCAGCAAGGGGCAGGGGGCATCCTACGAGCAGTACTTC. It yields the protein CASKGQGASYEQYF.

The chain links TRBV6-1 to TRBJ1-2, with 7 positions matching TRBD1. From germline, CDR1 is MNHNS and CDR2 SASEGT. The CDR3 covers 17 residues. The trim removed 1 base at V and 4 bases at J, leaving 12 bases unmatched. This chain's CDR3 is CASSEVRGTELFYGYTF. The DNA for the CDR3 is TGTGCCAGCAGTGAAGTAAGGGGGACAGAGCTTTTCTATGGCTACACCTTC.

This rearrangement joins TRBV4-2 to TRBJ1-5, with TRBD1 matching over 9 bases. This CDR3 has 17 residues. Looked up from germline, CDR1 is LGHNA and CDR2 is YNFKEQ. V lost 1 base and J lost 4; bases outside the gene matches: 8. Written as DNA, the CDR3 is TGTGCCAGCAGCCAAGGCACAGGGGGCACGTTGAATCAGCCCCAGCATTTT. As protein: CASSQGTGGTLNQPQHF.

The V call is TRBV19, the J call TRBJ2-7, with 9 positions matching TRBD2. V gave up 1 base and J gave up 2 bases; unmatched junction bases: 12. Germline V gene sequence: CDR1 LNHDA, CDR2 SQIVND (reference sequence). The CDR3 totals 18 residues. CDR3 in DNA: TGTGCCAGTAGTATAGCAACTAGCGGGCTGGCCTCGGCCTACGAGCAGTACTTC. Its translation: CASSIATSGLASAYEQYF. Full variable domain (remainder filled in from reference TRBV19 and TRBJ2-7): DGGITQSPKYLFRKEGQNVTLSCEQNLNHDAMYWYRQDPGQGLRLIYYSQIVNDFQKGDIAEGYSVSREKKESFPLTVTSAQKNPTAFYLCASSIATSGLASAYEQYFGPGTRLTVT.

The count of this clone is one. The CDR3 DNA reads as TGTGCCAGCACCGAACAGGGAGTGTCCTACGAGCAGTACTTC. It is translated as CASTEQGVSYEQYF. V and J are TRBV7-8 and TRBJ2-7; possibly TRBD1 for D (6 bases). The V gene lost 7 bases and the J gene lost 1 base, with 14 bases spanning the gap. Germline V gives CDR1 SGHVS, CDR2 FQNEAQ. This CDR3 comprises 14 residues.

This CDR3 reads CASSVGLLADTQYF. In DNA form, the CDR3 reads TGTGCCAGCAGCGTAGGACTTTTGGCAGATACGCAGTATTTT. The chain combines TRBV9 with TRBJ2-3, with D uncertain. Trimming cost V 0 bases and J 4 bases, with 9 bases left between them. From germline, CDR1 is SGDLS and CDR2 YYNGEE. The CDR3 has 14 amino acids.

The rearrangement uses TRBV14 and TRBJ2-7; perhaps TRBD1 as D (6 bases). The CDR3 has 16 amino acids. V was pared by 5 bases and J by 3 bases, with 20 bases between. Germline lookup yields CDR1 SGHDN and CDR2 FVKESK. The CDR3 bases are TGTGCCAGCAGCTCAAGGCCCAGTCAGGGGTTCTACGAGCAGTACTTC. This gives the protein CASSSRPSQGFYEQYF.

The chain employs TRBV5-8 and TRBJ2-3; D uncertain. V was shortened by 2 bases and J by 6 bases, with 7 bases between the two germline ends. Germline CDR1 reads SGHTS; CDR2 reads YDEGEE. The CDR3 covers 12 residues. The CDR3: CASSFGWDTQYF. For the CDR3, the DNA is TGTGCCAGCAGCTTCGGGTGGGATACGCAGTATTTT.

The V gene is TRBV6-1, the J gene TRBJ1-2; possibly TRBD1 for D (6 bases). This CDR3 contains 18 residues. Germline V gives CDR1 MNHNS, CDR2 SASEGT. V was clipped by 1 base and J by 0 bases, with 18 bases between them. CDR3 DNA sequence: TGTGCCAGCAGTGAAGACTTTATCCGGGACAAATCTAACTATGGCTACACCTTC. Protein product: CASSEDFIRDKSNYGYTF.

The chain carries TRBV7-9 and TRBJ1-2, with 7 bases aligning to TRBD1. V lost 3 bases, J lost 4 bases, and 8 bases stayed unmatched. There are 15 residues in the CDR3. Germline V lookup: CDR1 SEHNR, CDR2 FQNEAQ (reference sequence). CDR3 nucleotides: TGTGCCAGCAGCTTTCATCGGGACAGCCGCTATGGCTACACCTTC. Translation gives CASSFHRDSRYGYTF.

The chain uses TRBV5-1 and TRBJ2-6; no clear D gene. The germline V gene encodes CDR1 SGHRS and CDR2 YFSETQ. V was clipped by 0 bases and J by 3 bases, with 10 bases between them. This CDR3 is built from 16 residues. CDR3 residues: CASSLAPTGGANVLTF. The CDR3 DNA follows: TGCGCCAGCAGCTTGGCCCCCACCGGTGGGGCCAACGTCCTGACTTTC.

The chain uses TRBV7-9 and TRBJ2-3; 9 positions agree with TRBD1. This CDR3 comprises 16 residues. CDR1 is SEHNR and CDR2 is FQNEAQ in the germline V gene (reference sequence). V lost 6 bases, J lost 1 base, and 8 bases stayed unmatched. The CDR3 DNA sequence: TGTGCCAGCAGTTCTACAGGGGGCTGGGGCACAGATACGCAGTATTTT. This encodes CASSSTGGWGTDTQYF. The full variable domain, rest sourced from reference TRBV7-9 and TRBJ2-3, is DTGVSQNPRHKITKRGQNVTFRCDPISEHNRLYWYRQTLGQGPEFLTYFQNEAQLEKSRLLSDRFSAERPKGSFSTLEIQRTEQGDSAMYLCASSSTGGWGTDTQYFGPGTRLTVL.

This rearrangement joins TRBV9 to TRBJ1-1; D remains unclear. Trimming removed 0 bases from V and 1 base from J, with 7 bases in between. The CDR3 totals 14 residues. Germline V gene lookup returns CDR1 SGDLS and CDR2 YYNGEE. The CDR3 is CASSVERGNTEAFF. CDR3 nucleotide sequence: TGTGCCAGCAGCGTAGAACGGGGGAACACTGAAGCTTTCTTT.

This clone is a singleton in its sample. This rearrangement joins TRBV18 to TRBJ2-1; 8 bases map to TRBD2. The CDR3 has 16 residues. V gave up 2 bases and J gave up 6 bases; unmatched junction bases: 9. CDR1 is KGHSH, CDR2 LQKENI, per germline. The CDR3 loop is CASSPTGGAPPNEQFF. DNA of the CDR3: TGTGCCAGCTCACCAACCGGGGGGGCCCCCCCCAATGAGCAGTTCTTC.

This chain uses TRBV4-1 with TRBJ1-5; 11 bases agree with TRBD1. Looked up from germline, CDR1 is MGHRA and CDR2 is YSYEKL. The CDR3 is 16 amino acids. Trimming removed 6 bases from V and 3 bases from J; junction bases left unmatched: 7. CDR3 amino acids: CASSSGTGGDNQPQHF. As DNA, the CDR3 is TGCGCCAGCAGTTCTGGGACAGGGGGTGACAATCAGCCCCAGCATTTT.